The 3 T cell receptor beta chains given below trace back to one sample, sequenced in a study of molecular identifiers for immune sequencing clone quantification. TCRdb used MiXCR to reprocess the PCR reads, holding one entry per CDR3 protein. The top ten clones hold 0.7% to 0.9% of a sample with fewer than 350,000 distinct CDR3 sequences, 20% to 25% of them seen once. The sample comprised naive CD8+ T cells from blood, with Jurkat cell RNA spiked in. As to subset: FACS-sorted CD8+CD4-CCR7+CD45RA+ naive T cells. The receptors derive from a human donor in good health. Some libraries in this study had Jurkat cell RNA spiked in.

The V gene is TRBV3-1, the J gene TRBJ2-7; D is uncertain. This CDR3 region has 14 residues. Germline lookup yields CDR1 LGHDT and CDR2 YNNKEL (reference sequence). The ends were cut back, 4 bases at V and 4 bases at J, with 14 bases in the middle. The CDR3 loop reads CASSPNDGMYEQYF. Here the CDR3 DNA reads TGTGCCAGCAGCCCAAACGACGGAATGTACGAGCAGTACTTC.

In the case of this clonotype: The conserved closing phenylalanine or tryptophan is absent in this CDR3, likely reflecting a read error. The chain uses TRBV12-5 and TRBJ1-2; D not certain. The CDR3 has 11 residues. Trimming cost V 2 bases and J 6 bases, with 4 bases left between them. CDR1 and CDR2 from the germline V gene are LGHNT and FRNRAP. Here the CDR3 reads CASGLWDGYTL. The CDR3 DNA reads TGTGCTAGTGGTTTGTGGGATGGCTACACCCTC.

This clonotype was detected many times. This CDR3 reads CASTFTYEQYF. The DNA for the CDR3 is TGTGCCAGCACTTTCACCTACGAGCAGTACTTC. The chain is built from TRBV12-3 or TRBV12-4 and TRBJ2-7; D ambiguous. The ends were cut back, 7 bases at V and 2 bases at J, with 6 bases in the middle. CDR3 length: 11 amino acids.